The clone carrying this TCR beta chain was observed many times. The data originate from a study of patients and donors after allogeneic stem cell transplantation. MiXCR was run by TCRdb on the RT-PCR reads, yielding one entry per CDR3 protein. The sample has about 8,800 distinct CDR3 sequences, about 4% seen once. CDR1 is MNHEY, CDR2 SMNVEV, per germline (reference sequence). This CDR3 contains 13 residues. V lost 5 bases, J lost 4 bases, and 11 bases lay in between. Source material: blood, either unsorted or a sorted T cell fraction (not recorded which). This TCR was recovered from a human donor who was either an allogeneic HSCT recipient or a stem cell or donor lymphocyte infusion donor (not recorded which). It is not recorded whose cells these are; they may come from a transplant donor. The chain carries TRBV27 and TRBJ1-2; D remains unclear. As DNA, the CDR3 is TGTGCCAGCAGTCCGGGTCGGCGCTATGGCTACACCTTC. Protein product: CASSPGRRYGYTF.